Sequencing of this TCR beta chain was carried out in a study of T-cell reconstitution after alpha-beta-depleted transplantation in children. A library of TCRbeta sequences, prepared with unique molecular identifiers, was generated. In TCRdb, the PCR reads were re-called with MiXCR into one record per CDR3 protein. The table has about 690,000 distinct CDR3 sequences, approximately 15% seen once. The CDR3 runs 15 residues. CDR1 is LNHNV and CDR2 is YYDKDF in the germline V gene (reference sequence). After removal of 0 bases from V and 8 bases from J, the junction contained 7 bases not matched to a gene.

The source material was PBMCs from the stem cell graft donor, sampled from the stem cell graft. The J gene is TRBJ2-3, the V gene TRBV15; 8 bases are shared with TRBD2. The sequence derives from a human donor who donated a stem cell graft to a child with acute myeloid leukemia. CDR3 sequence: CATSRDSGGGRTQYF. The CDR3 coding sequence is TGTGCCACCAGCAGAGATTCCGGGGGGGGGCGTACGCAGTATTTT.